One and the same sample provided the 7 T cell receptor beta chains below, sequenced in a study of T cell repertoires in cytomegalovirus infection. TCRdb passed the reads through MiXCR, listing each CDR3 protein once. The sample holds fewer than 250,000 distinct CDR3 sequences, more than 9% seen once. Specimen: PBMCs. Every receptor here comes from a human donor in good health (CMV status not recorded). Some clones in this sample may be carry-over from other donors' samples.

In this sample, this clonotype turned up a few times. The rearrangement uses TRBV20-1 and TRBJ2-7, with 11 bases lining up with TRBD2. Germline-derived CDR1 and CDR2 are DFQATT and SNEGSKA (reference sequence). V was pared by 3 bases and J by 6 bases, with 16 bases of the junction left unmatched. The CDR3 is 17 amino acids. In DNA, the CDR3 is TGCAGTGCTAGCCCTCAATCTAGCGGGGGGTTTTCATCCGAGCAGTACTTC. Residues: CSASPQSSGGFSSEQYF.

The chain couples TRBV19 to TRBJ1-5; 8 bases are a match to TRBD1. CDR1 LNHDA and CDR2 SQIVND come from the germline V gene (reference sequence). This CDR3 has 17 amino acids. Germline trimming cut 6 bases from V and 2 bases from J; bases unmatched to any gene: 12. The CDR3 here is CASSRTGSSVGNQPQHF. The CDR3 DNA reads TGTGCCAGTAGCAGGACAGGGTCGTCGGTGGGCAATCAGCCCCAGCATTTT.

On this clonotype itself: A read error may explain this, as a much larger clone is one base away. This chain joins TRBV14 and TRBJ1-2; TRBD1 matches at 7 bases. Germline CDR1 and CDR2: SGHDN and FVKESK. The CDR3 runs to 15 residues. CDR3 sequence: CASSQEEGAIYGHTF. As DNA, the CDR3 is TGTGCCAGCAGCCAAGAAGAGGGGGCGATCTATGGCCACACCTTC.

CDR3 amino acids: CAWERDRVIGGYTF. CDR3 DNA: TGTGCCTGGGAGAGGGACAGGGTAATTGGTGGCTACACCTTC. This chain joins TRBV30 and TRBJ1-2; 9 nucleotides agree with TRBD1. Germline values: CDR1 GTSNPN, CDR2 SVGIG (reference sequence). V lost 5 bases and J lost 7; bases outside the gene matches: 11. This CDR3 comprises 14 residues.

This rearrangement joins TRBV5-1 to TRBJ2-7; weak D call: TRBD2 (6 bases). The germline gives CDR1 SGHRS, CDR2 YFSETQ. V lost 5 bases and J lost 2, with 17 bases in between. The CDR3 is 15 amino acids. The CDR3 spells CASSPEGLSTYEQYF. The DNA of the CDR3 is TGCGCCAGCAGTCCGGAGGGACTTTCAACCTACGAGCAGTACTTC.

The chain couples TRBV15 to TRBJ2-3, with a tentative D call TRBD2 (7 bases). Germline lookup yields CDR1 LNHNV and CDR2 YYDKDF (reference sequence). The V end lost 3 bases, the J end lost 0 bases, and 19 bases lay between the germline ends. The CDR3 spans 18 residues. The CDR3 region has the DNA TGTGCCACCAGCAGTGAGGGGGGAGGGGATAGTAGCACAGATACGCAGTATTTT. Translated, it gives CATSSEGGGDSSTDTQYF. The variable domain in full, completed from reference TRBV15 and TRBJ2-3, reads DAMVIQNPRYQVTQFGKPVTLSCSQTLNHNVMYWYQQKSSQAPKLLFHYYDKDFNNEADTPDNFQSRRPNTSFCFLDIRSPGLGDTAMYLCATSSEGGGDSSTDTQYFGPGTRLTVL.

This clonotype was counted ten times or more. The V and J genes are TRBV7-2 and TRBJ2-5; TRBD2 aligns across 12 bases. CDR3 size: 17 residues. Germline-derived CDR1 and CDR2 are SGHTA and FQGNSA. After removal of 5 bases from V and 4 bases from J, the junction contained 11 bases not matched to a gene. The CDR3 loop reads CASSRSRLAGGPETQYF. CDR3 DNA: TGTGCCAGCAGCCGTTCGAGGCTAGCGGGGGGGCCAGAGACCCAGTACTTC. Using reference TRBV7-2 and TRBJ2-5 for the parts outside the CDR3, the full variable domain is GAGVSQSPSNKVTEKGKDVELRCDPISGHTALYWYRQSLGQGLEFLIYFQGNSAPDKSGLPSDRFSAERTGGSVSTLTIQRTQQEDSAVYLCASSRSRLAGGPETQYFGPGTRLLVL.